The 26 T cell receptor beta chains in this list originate from one sample, sequenced in a study of OX40 agonist ivuxolimab in advanced cancers. Sequenced by immunoSEQ multiplex PCR; TCRdb stores in-frame clones only, minus some. The table records approximately 60,000 clones, around 84% of them present only once. Material: CD4+ or CD8+ T cells sorted from blood, obtained in a trial of the OX40 agonist ivuxolimab. Receptors were obtained from an adult with an advanced solid tumor such as melanoma, head and neck, liver or kidney cancer.

This clone was recorded only once. This sequence joins TRBV7-9 and TRBJ2-1; 10 bases match TRBD2. Unmatched junction bases numbered 7, after V lost 7 bases and J lost 4 bases. The CDR3 sequence is 15 residues long. Germline V CDR1 and CDR2: SEHNR, FQNEAQ (reference sequence). CDR3: CASNPTSGIYNEQFF. CDR3 DNA sequence: TGTGCCAGCAACCCCACTAGCGGGATTTACAATGAGCAGTTCTTC.

The V gene is TRBV29-1, the J gene TRBJ2-1; the D gene is possibly TRBD1 (6 bases). Germline V gene lookup returns CDR1 SQVTM and CDR2 ANQGSEA. The length of the CDR3 is 15 residues. V lost 4 bases and J lost 3, with 16 bases in between. The CDR3 bases are TGCAGCGTTGCCGCAGGGGTCCCCTACTACAATGAGCAGTTCTTC. As protein: CSVAAGVPYYNEQFF.

The CDR3 bases are TGTGCCAGCAGCTTAGGACAGGAATACGAGCAGTACTTC. Translation: CASSLGQEYEQYF. J is TRBJ2-7 and V is TRBV5-8, with 7 bases lining up with TRBD1. Germline V gene sequence: CDR1 SGHTS, CDR2 YDEGEE. The V gene end was trimmed by 2 bases and the J gene end by 4 bases; junction bases not matched to a gene: 3. The CDR3 loop spans 13 amino acids. The full variable domain, its missing parts supplied by reference TRBV5-8 and TRBJ2-7, is EAGVTQSPTHLIKTRGQQATLRCSPISGHTSVYWYQQALGLGLQFLLWYDEGEERNRGNFPPRFSGRQFPNYSSELNVNALELEDSALYLCASSLGQEYEQYFGPGTRLTVT.

The J gene is TRBJ1-6, the V gene TRBV5-1; 7 positions match TRBD1. Looked up from germline, CDR1 is SGHRS and CDR2 is YFSETQ. The length of the CDR3 is 15 residues. J lost 7 bases, V lost 2 bases, and 6 bases had no gene match. Here the CDR3 reads CASSFRDSENSPLHF. CDR3 nucleotides: TGCGCCAGCAGCTTCCGGGACAGCGAAAATTCACCCCTCCACTTT.

The chain has TRBV18 and TRBJ2-7, with D possibly being TRBD1 or TRBD2 (5 bases each). The CDR3 contains 13 residues. With 3 bases removed from V and 2 bases from J, the gap between germline ends came to 8 bases. Germline V gives CDR1 KGHSH, CDR2 LQKENI. The CDR3 nucleotides are TGTGCCAGCTCACCGGGGGTGGCCTACGAGCAGTACTTC. Amino acids: CASSPGVAYEQYF.

This chain joins TRBV7-2 and TRBJ2-1; the D gene is possibly TRBD2 (5 bases). This CDR3 comprises 15 residues. Germline assignment: CDR1 SGHTA and CDR2 FQGNSA. V was clipped by 10 bases and J by 5 bases, with 21 bases between them. In nucleotides, the CDR3 is TGTGCCATTACCCGGGGTAGCGCGTACGACAATGAGCAGTTCTTC. Translating gives CAITRGSAYDNEQFF.

As to this clone: Other nucleotide sequences from this sample produce the same CDR3. The V call is TRBV7-2, the J call TRBJ1-5, with D unresolved. Germline CDR1 is SGHTA and CDR2 is FQGNSA. This CDR3 is built from 11 residues. V lost 1 base and J lost 6, with 1 base in between. In DNA form, the CDR3 reads TGTGCCAGCAGCTTAGGTCAGCCCCAGCATTTT. Translated: CASSLGQPQHF. The full variable domain, in which reference TRBV7-2 and TRBJ1-5 provide the parts outside the CDR3, is GAGVSQSPSNKVTEKGKDVELRCDPISGHTALYWYRQSLGQGLEFLIYFQGNSAPDKSGLPSDRFSAERTGGSVSTLTIQRTQQEDSAVYLCASSLGQPQHFGDGTRLSIL.

The chain uses TRBV9 and TRBJ1-2; a weak D match, TRBD1 (6 bases). The ends were cut back, 0 bases at V and 4 bases at J, with 13 bases in the middle. Germline CDR1 SGDLS, CDR2 YYNGEE. The CDR3 consists of 15 residues. CDR3 DNA: TGTGCCAGCAGCGTAGCTCTTCAGGGGTCCTATGGCTACACCTTC. Protein: CASSVALQGSYGYTF.

The genes are TRBV7-3 and TRBJ2-1, with D hard to call. V was pared by 3 bases and J by 0 bases, with 12 bases between. Germline CDR1 and CDR2: SGHTA and FQGTGA. The CDR3 spans 16 residues. CDR3 bases: TGTGCCAGCAGCTTGAATGGTGAACTCTCCTACAATGAGCAGTTCTTC. This encodes CASSLNGELSYNEQFF.

The V gene is TRBV19, the J gene TRBJ1-4; the D is unclear. The V end was cut by 7 bases, the J end by 2 bases, with 5 bases between. Per germline, CDR1 LNHDA and CDR2 SQIVND (reference sequence). The CDR3 has 12 amino acids. The CDR3 coding sequence is TGTGCCAGTATGTCGACTAATGAAAAACTGTTTTTT. Translated, it gives CASMSTNEKLFF.

The rearrangement joins TRBV7-2 to TRBJ2-1; D is possibly TRBD2 (6 bases). The CDR3 covers 14 residues. Germline-derived CDR1 and CDR2 are SGHTA and FQGNSA. The V end lost 5 bases, the J end lost 2 bases, and 10 bases lay between the germline ends. The CDR3 sequence is CASSPRTTYNEQFF. CDR3 nucleotide sequence: TGTGCCAGCAGCCCTCGGACTACCTACAATGAGCAGTTCTTC.

The chain is built from TRBV2 and TRBJ2-7; 8 positions agree with TRBD2. The germline CDR1 and CDR2 sequences are SNHLY and FYNNEI. The V and J ends lost 5 bases and 2 bases, in that order; junction bases with no gene match: 8. CDR3 length: 15 residues. CDR3 loop: CASSTGLALTYEQYF. The CDR3 coding sequence is TGTGCCAGCAGTACCGGACTAGCCCTAACCTACGAGCAGTACTTC.

The chain joins TRBV5-5 to TRBJ1-2; the match to TRBD1 covers 7 bases. Germline V lookup: CDR1 SGHKS, CDR2 YYEKEE (reference sequence). V lost 0 bases to trimming and J lost 6 bases; unmatched junction nucleotides: 8. The CDR3 is 15 amino acids. The DNA of the CDR3 is TGTGCCAGCAGCTTGGTTACAGGGGCGCAGCATGGCTACACCTTC. This translates into CASSLVTGAQHGYTF.

The chain employs TRBV7-2 and TRBJ1-2, with D possibly being TRBD1 (5 bases). The CDR3 sequence is 14 residues long. Germline-derived CDR1 and CDR2 are SGHTA and FQGNSA. Trimming pared 2 bases from V and 5 bases from J, leaving 12 bases between. The CDR3 DNA follows: TGTGCCAGCAGCTTAACCGGGACGGAGTATGGCTACACCTTC. This gives the protein CASSLTGTEYGYTF.

V is TRBV19 and J is TRBJ1-2; perhaps TRBD1 as D (6 bases). The CDR3 sequence is 15 residues long. Germline V gives CDR1 LNHDA, CDR2 SQIVND (reference sequence). Trimming removed 6 bases at V and 7 bases at J, with 21 bases between. CDR3 region: CASSPAGGQYSGYTF. The CDR3 DNA is TGTGCCAGTAGCCCCGCCGGGGGGCAATATTCTGGCTACACCTTC.

Regarding this clone: One base away lies a much larger clone, so this may be a sequencing read error. Other DNA sequences in the sample encode the same CDR3. CDR3 sequence (DNA): TGTGCCAGCAGCCTTACAGGGAACACTGAAGCTTTCTTT. Its translation: CASSLTGNTEAFF. The J gene is TRBJ1-1, the V gene TRBV7-9; D possibly corresponds to TRBD1 (5 bases). V lost 5 bases and J lost 1, with 8 bases in between. Germline CDR1 SEHNR, CDR2 FQNEAQ (reference sequence). CDR3 length: 13 amino acids.

The rearrangement uses TRBV6-1 and TRBJ2-1, with D uncertain. Trimming pared 7 bases from V and 5 bases from J, leaving 12 bases between. Germline CDR1 MNHNS, CDR2 SASEGT. This CDR3 contains 13 residues. The CDR3 reads CASTLELHNEQFF. For the CDR3, the DNA is TGTGCCAGCACCCTTGAACTCCACAATGAGCAGTTCTTC.

CDR3 coding DNA: TGTGCCAGCAGTGGCGACAGGGGGCGTCTCGGGTTCGACTATGGCTACACCTTC. It encodes CASSGDRGRLGFDYGYTF. This chain connects TRBV25-1 to TRBJ1-2, with 10 bases matching TRBD1. From germline, CDR1 is MGHDK and CDR2 SYGVNS. The CDR3 is 18 residues long. J lost 3 bases, V lost 4 bases, and 14 bases had no gene match.

With respect to this clone: A junction end diverges from the germline sequence, so it may reflect a read error. The rearrangement links TRBV6-1 to TRBJ2-7; D is uncertain. Germline V gene data show CDR1 as MNHNS and CDR2 as SASEGT. The CDR3 length is 13 residues. DNA of the CDR3: TGTGCCACCTCGGAGTCCGGTTCCTCCGAGCAGTACTTC. This gives the protein CATSESGSSEQYF.

The chain employs TRBV2 and TRBJ2-2; 10 bases map to TRBD2. CDR1 and CDR2 (germline): SNHLY, FYNNEI. V trimming: 2 bases; J trimming: 7 bases; junction bases outside the gene matches: 7. The CDR3 loop spans 16 amino acids. The CDR3 DNA follows: TGTGCCAGCAGTGAAAGGCTAGCGGGAGAGTTCGGGGAGCTGTTTTTT. Translated: CASSERLAGEFGELFF.

The J gene is TRBJ2-5, the V gene TRBV7-9; TRBD2 aligns across 11 bases. With V trimmed by 4 bases and J by 2 bases, 3 bases remained unmatched. This CDR3 comprises 15 residues. CDR1 and CDR2 from the germline V gene are SEHNR and FQNEAQ (reference sequence). CDR3 protein: CASSSRLAGQETQYF. The DNA of the CDR3 is TGTGCCAGCAGCTCCAGACTAGCGGGGCAAGAGACCCAGTACTTC.

This clone was seen a few times. The chain carries TRBV29-1 and TRBJ1-3; 8 bases match TRBD1. The CDR3 loop spans 15 amino acids. Trimming removed 4 bases from V and 0 bases from J; junction bases left unmatched: 5. The V gene's germline CDR1 is SQVTM and CDR2 ANQGSEA. The CDR3: CSVGQGTSSGNTIYF. The CDR3, as DNA: TGCAGCGTTGGACAGGGGACGAGCTCTGGAAACACCATATATTTT.

V and J are TRBV7-9 and TRBJ1-2; 9 nucleotides line up with TRBD1. The CDR3 runs to 15 residues. The ends lost 4 bases at V and 7 bases at J; junction bases unmatched: 10. CDR1 is SEHNR and CDR2 is FQNEAQ in the germline V gene (reference sequence). CDR3 DNA: TGTGCCAGCAGCTCCCGGACAGGGGAGTCGTTTGGCTACACCTTC. This encodes CASSSRTGESFGYTF.

The chain carries TRBV5-1 and TRBJ1-3; tentatively, D is TRBD1 (5 bases). CDR3 size: 15 residues. Per the germline V gene, CDR1 is SGHRS and CDR2 is YFSETQ. V lost 5 bases to trimming and J lost 0 bases, with 12 bases between them. For the CDR3, the DNA is TGCGCCAGCAGTCAATTAGGGGTCTCTGGAAACACCATATATTTT. Translated, it gives CASSQLGVSGNTIYF. The full variable domain, its missing parts supplied by reference TRBV5-1 and TRBJ1-3, is KAGVTQTPRYLIKTRGQQVTLSCSPISGHRSVSWYQQTPGQGLQFLFEYFSETQRNKGNFPGRFSGRQFSNSRSEMNVSTLELGDSALYLCASSQLGVSGNTIYFGEGSWLTVV.

A few counts support this clone. V and J are TRBV7-2 and TRBJ2-7; D not certain. Per germline, CDR1 SGHTA and CDR2 FQGNSA. The CDR3 has 15 amino acids. V shed 7 bases and J shed 0 bases, with 16 bases lying between them. The CDR3: CASTPWFPSSYEQYF. The CDR3 DNA follows: TGTGCCAGCACCCCCTGGTTCCCGAGCTCCTACGAGCAGTACTTC.

The chain is built from TRBV5-1 and TRBJ2-3; D is uncertain. The V gene lost 0 bases and the J gene lost 0 bases, with 8 bases spanning the gap. CDR1 is SGHRS, CDR2 YFSETQ, per germline. This CDR3 contains 15 residues. This CDR3 is CASSLATASTDTQYF. CDR3 DNA: TGCGCCAGCAGCTTGGCGACGGCAAGCACAGATACGCAGTATTTT.